This T cell receptor beta chain is drawn from a study of memory CD4+ T cells and cytomegalovirus serostatus. The sort gate was single viable CD3+CD4+CD8-CD45RO+ cells for memory CD4+ T cells. Assay used: immunoSEQ multiplex PCR; TCRdb lists only in-frame clones, some missing. The data contain some 52,000 clones, about three quarters of them singletons. CDR3 length: 14 amino acids. CDR1 is MGHRA and CDR2 is YSYEKL in the germline V gene. This sequence originates from an adult in good health and CMV-seropositive. The J gene is TRBJ2-5, the V gene TRBV4-1; perhaps D is TRBD1 or TRBD2 (5 bases each). The J call is in doubt because the DNA end fits TRBJ2-7 better. Sequenced material: memory CD4+ T cells from blood. The chain's CDR3 is CASSQVQGTSEQYF. The CDR3 bases are TGCGCCAGCAGCCAAGTGCAGGGAACTAGCGAGCAGTACTTC.